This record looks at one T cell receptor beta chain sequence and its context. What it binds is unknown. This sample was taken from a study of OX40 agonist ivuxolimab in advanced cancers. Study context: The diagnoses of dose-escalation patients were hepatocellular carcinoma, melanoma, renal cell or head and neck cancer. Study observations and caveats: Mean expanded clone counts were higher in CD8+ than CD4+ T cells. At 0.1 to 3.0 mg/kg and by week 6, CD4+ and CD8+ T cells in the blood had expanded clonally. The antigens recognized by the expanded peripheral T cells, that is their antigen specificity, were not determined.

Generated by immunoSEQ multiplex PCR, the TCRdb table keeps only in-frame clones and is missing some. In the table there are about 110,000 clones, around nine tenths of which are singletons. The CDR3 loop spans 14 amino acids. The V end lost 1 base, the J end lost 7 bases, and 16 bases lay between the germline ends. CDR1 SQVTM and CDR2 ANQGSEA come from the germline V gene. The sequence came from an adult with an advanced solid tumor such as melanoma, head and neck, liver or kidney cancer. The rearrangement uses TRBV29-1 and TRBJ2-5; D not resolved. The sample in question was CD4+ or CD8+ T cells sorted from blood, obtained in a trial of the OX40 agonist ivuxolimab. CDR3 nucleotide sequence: TGCAGCGTTGAAGGGAAGTTGGGCCCAGGGACCCAGTACTTC. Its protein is CSVEGKLGPGTQYF.